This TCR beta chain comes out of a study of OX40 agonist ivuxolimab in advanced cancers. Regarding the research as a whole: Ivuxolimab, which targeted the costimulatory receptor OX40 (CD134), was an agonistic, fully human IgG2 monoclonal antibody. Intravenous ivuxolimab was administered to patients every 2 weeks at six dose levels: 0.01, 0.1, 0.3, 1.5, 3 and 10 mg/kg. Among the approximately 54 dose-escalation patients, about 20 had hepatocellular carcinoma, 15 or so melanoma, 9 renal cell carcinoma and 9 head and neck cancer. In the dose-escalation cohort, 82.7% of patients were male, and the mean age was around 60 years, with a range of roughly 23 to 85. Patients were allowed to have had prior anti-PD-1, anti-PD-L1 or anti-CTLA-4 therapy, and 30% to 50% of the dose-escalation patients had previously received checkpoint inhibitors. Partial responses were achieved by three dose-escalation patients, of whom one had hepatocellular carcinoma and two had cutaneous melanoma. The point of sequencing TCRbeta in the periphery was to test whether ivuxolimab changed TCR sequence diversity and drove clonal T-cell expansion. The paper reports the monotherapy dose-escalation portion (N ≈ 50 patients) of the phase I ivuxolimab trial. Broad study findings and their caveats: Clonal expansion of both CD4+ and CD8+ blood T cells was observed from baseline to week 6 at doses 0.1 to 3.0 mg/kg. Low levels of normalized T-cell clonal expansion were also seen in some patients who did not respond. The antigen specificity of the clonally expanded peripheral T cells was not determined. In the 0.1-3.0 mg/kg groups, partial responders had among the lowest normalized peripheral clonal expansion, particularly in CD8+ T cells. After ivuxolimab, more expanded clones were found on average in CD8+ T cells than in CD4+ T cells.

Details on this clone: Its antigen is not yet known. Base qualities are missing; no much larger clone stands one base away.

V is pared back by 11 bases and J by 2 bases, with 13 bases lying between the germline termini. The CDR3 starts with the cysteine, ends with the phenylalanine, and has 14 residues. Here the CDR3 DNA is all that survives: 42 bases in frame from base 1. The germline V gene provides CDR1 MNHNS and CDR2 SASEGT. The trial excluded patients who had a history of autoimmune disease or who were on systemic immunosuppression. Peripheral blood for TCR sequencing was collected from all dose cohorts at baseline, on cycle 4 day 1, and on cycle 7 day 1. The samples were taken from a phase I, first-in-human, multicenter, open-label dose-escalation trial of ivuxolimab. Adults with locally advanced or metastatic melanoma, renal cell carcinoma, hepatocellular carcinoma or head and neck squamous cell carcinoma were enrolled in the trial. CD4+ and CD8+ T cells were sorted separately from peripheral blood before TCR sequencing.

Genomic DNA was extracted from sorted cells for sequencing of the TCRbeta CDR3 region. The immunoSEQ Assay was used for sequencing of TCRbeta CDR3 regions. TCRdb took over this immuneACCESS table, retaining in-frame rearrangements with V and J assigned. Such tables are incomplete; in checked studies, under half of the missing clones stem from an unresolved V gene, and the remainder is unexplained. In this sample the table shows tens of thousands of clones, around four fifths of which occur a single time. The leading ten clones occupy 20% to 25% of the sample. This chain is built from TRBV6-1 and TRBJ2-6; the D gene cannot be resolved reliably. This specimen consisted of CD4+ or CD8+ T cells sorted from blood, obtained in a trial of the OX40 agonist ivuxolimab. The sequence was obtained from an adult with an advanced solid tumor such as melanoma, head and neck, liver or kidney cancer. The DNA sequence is TGTGCCGGCAAACCGCCGGCTGGGGCCAACGTCCTGACTTTC. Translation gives CAGKPPAGANVLTF.